One and the same sample provided the 26 T cell receptor beta chains below, sequenced in a study of CD8 T cells in Susac syndrome (dated by TCRdb to the late 2010s). The library came from the immunoSEQ multiplex PCR assay. RNA was extracted with the RNeasy kit and about 0.5 to 1 ug was reverse transcribed using random hexamers. Using fastp at Q25 and MiXCR, TCRdb reprocessed the public reads and kept productive beta chains. Rows merge per CDR3 protein into single entries with the most common DNA and genes. This sample lists hundreds of thousands of distinct CDR3 sequences; about 88% were detected once. The ten largest clones add up to approximately 0.2% of the sample. The material sequenced was CD8+ T cells from PBMCs. These receptors originate from a human donor with multiple sclerosis.

V gene TRBV5-1 combines with J gene TRBJ2-1; D uncertain. This CDR3 comprises 13 residues. In germline, CDR1 is SGHRS, CDR2 YFSETQ. The V gene lost 0 bases and the J gene lost 10 bases, with 11 bases spanning the gap. The chain's CDR3 is CASSLGVGSEQFF. The CDR3 DNA follows: TGCGCCAGCAGCTTGGGGGTAGGTAGCGAGCAGTTCTTC.

The chain is built from TRBV24-1 and TRBJ2-3; unclear D gene. This CDR3 comprises 16 residues. Deletions cut 3 bases from V and 0 bases from J, with 12 bases between. The germline gives CDR1 KGHDR, CDR2 SFDVKD. Written as DNA, the CDR3 is TGTGCCACCAGTGATCCAGGTGATCTTAGCACAGATACGCAGTATTTT. Translating it yields CATSDPGDLSTDTQYF.

The V gene is TRBV6-2 or TRBV6-3, the J gene TRBJ1-1, with D unclear. The germline V gene encodes CDR1 MNHEY and CDR2 SVGEGT. Trimming cost V 5 bases and J 6 bases, with 10 bases left between them. The CDR3 loop spans 12 amino acids. The CDR3 region is CASSDRGAEAFF. CDR3 nucleotide sequence: TGTGCCAGCAGTGACCGCGGGGCTGAAGCTTTCTTT.

The CDR3 is CASGRPQVPNQPQHF. The CDR3 DNA is TGTGCCAGCGGCAGGCCCCAGGTCCCCAATCAGCCCCAGCATTTT. V usage is TRBV6-5 and J usage is TRBJ1-5; the D is unclear. In germline, CDR1 is MNHEY, CDR2 SVGAGI. The ends were cut back, 8 bases at V and 3 bases at J, with 17 bases in the middle. The CDR3 loop spans 15 amino acids.

The genes are TRBV12-3 or TRBV12-4 and TRBJ2-7, with D unclear. The CDR3 sequence is 12 residues long. V was clipped by 8 bases and J by 1 base, with 9 bases between them. The CDR3 DNA follows: TGTGCCAGCTTGGGCGATTCCTACGAGCAGTACTTC. Amino acid sequence: CASLGDSYEQYF.

The genes are TRBV4-1 and TRBJ1-6; perhaps TRBD1 as D (6 bases). With 5 bases removed from V and 0 bases from J, the gap between germline ends came to 14 bases. Germline lookup yields CDR1 MGHRA and CDR2 YSYEKL. This CDR3 comprises 17 residues. In DNA form, the CDR3 reads TGCGCCAGCAGCGGACAGTCCCTGAGCTCCTATAATTCACCCCTCCACTTT. It specifies CASSGQSLSSYNSPLHF.

This chain connects TRBV13 to TRBJ2-5; 9 nucleotides align to TRBD1. The CDR3 totals 14 residues. Looked up from germline, CDR1 is PRHDT and CDR2 is FYEKMQ (reference sequence). The V and J ends lost 6 bases and 4 bases, in that order; junction bases with no gene match: 6. The CDR3 loop is CASRGTGTRETQYF. CDR3 sequence (DNA): TGTGCCAGCAGGGGGACAGGGACGAGAGAGACCCAGTACTTC.

The rearrangement uses TRBV9 and TRBJ1-5; D call uncertain. There are 15 residues in the CDR3. From germline, CDR1 is SGDLS and CDR2 YYNGEE. The V and J ends lost 0 bases and 0 bases respectively, with 7 bases between them. CDR3 sequence (DNA): TGTGCCAGCAGCGTAGACGGGTATAGCAATCAGCCCCAGCATTTT. This translates into CASSVDGYSNQPQHF.

A few counts support this clonotype. The rearrangement joins TRBV27 to TRBJ2-1, with TRBD2 as a possible D gene (5 bases). V was clipped by 3 bases and J by 0 bases, with 12 bases between them. CDR3 length equals 16 residues. Germline loops: CDR1 MNHEY, CDR2 SMNVEV (reference sequence). CDR3 residues: CASSLTPGSSYNEQFF. CDR3 coding DNA: TGTGCCAGCAGTTTGACCCCGGGAAGCTCCTACAATGAGCAGTTCTTC.

This clonotype was seen a single time. The chain recombines TRBV29-1 with TRBJ2-3; D possibly corresponds to TRBD2 (6 bases). This CDR3 is built from 15 residues. CDR1 is SQVTM, CDR2 ANQGSEA, per germline. V lost 4 bases, J lost 1 base, and 15 bases lay in between. The CDR3 DNA reads as TGCAGCGTTGCCTCTGGGGTAGCGGGCACAGATACGCAGTATTTT. Translated, it gives CSVASGVAGTDTQYF.

The chain joins TRBV9 to TRBJ2-2, with a possible D match to TRBD1 (5 bases). CDR1 and CDR2 from the germline V gene are SGDLS and YYNGEE. The CDR3 length is 14 residues. V dropped 4 bases and J dropped 5 bases, with 12 bases sitting between them. CDR3 sequence: CASSQGKGTGELFF. CDR3 coding DNA: TGTGCCAGCAGCCAGGGTAAGGGGACCGGGGAGCTGTTTTTT. Filled out from reference TRBV9 and TRBJ2-2, the complete variable domain reads DSGVTQTPKHLITATGQRVTLRCSPRSGDLSVYWYQQSLDQGLQFLIQYYNGEERAKGNILERFSAQQFPDLHSELNLSSLELGDSALYFCASSQGKGTGELFFGEGSRLTVL.

The gene calls are TRBV9 and TRBJ1-1; D possibly corresponds to TRBD1 (5 bases). Trimming removed 0 bases at V and 7 bases at J, with 10 bases between. The CDR3 covers 13 residues. CDR1 and CDR2 (germline): SGDLS, YYNGEE. The CDR3 DNA follows: TGTGCCAGCAGCGTAGCGGGGGAGGGTGAAGCTTTCTTT. It translates to CASSVAGEGEAFF.

The CDR3 reads CASSVDRDRGSGNTEAFF. Here the CDR3 DNA reads TGTGCCAGCAGCGTAGACCGGGACAGGGGATCGGGGAACACTGAAGCTTTCTTT. V and J are TRBV9 and TRBJ1-1; 10 bases fit TRBD1. The germline V gene encodes CDR1 SGDLS and CDR2 YYNGEE. The CDR3 has 18 amino acids. J was trimmed by 1 base and V by 0 bases; bases with no gene match: 9.

This sequence joins TRBV19 and TRBJ2-1; D possibly corresponds to TRBD2 (6 bases). The CDR3 has 13 residues. CDR1 and CDR2 from the germline V gene are LNHDA and SQIVND (reference sequence). V was trimmed by 5 bases and J by 7 bases, leaving 12 bases between them. CDR3 amino acids: CASSAGWGNEQFF. The DNA for the CDR3 is TGTGCCAGTAGTGCGGGGTGGGGGAATGAGCAGTTCTTC.

This chain links TRBV20-1 with TRBJ1-6, with D tentatively TRBD1 (6 bases). The V and J ends lost 7 bases and 8 bases respectively, with 18 bases between them. This CDR3 has 14 amino acids. Germline V gene data show CDR1 as DFQATT and CDR2 as SNEGSKA (reference sequence). This chain's CDR3 is CSVKGGQDYSPLHF. CDR3 bases: TGCAGTGTCAAGGGGGGCCAGGATTATTCACCCCTCCACTTT.

The rearrangement joins TRBV9 to TRBJ2-7; D call uncertain. CDR1 is SGDLS, CDR2 YYNGEE, per germline. The germline V and J ends were trimmed by 4 bases and 3 bases, with 20 bases remaining between them. The CDR3 has 16 amino acids. CDR3 coding DNA: TGTGCCAGCAGCCTTAATTCAGTGGCTGGGAACTACGAGCAGTACTTC. Its protein is CASSLNSVAGNYEQYF.

The chain employs TRBV6-6 and TRBJ1-2; 8 bases agree with TRBD1. The CDR3 is 14 amino acids. V dropped 10 bases and J dropped 7; count of bases not matched to a gene: 14. CDR1 is MNHNY and CDR2 is SVGAGI in the germline V gene (reference sequence). The CDR3 loop reads CATPEPGQGSGYTF. Here the CDR3 DNA reads TGTGCCACCCCAGAACCCGGACAGGGTTCTGGCTACACCTTC.

This clonotype was detected once. The rearrangement joins TRBV15 to TRBJ1-5; D not resolved. Deletions cut 0 bases from V and 3 bases from J, with 12 bases between. This CDR3 contains 16 residues. The germline gives CDR1 LNHNV, CDR2 YYDKDF (reference sequence). CDR3 sequence reads: CATSREGWADNQPQHF. DNA for the CDR3: TGTGCCACCAGCAGAGAAGGGTGGGCAGACAATCAGCCCCAGCATTTT.

This chain connects TRBV28 to TRBJ2-3, with D unclear. CDR1 and CDR2 from the germline V gene are MDHEN and SYDVKM. The ends were cut back, 3 bases at V and 6 bases at J, with 10 bases in the middle. CDR3 length: 13 amino acids. Here the CDR3 DNA reads TGTGCCAGCAGTTTTACGGCTTTGGATACGCAGTATTTT. Translated, it gives CASSFTALDTQYF.

The rearrangement uses TRBV7-2 and TRBJ2-1; 14 nucleotides align to TRBD2. This CDR3 has 16 residues. V was clipped by 5 bases and J by 5 bases; unmatched bases: 5. Germline CDR1 is SGHTA and CDR2 is FQGNSA. CDR3 residues: CASSTTGLAGDNEQFF. CDR3 DNA sequence: TGTGCCAGCAGCACGACGGGACTAGCGGGAGACAATGAGCAGTTCTTC.

The chain joins TRBV28 to TRBJ1-3, with D possibly being TRBD1 (5 bases). Looked up from germline, CDR1 is MDHEN and CDR2 is SYDVKM. V was cut by 2 bases and J by 4 bases, with 9 bases left in between. The length of the CDR3 is 14 residues. CDR3 sequence: CASSLMGLGNTIYF. CDR3 DNA: TGTGCCAGCAGTTTAATGGGACTAGGAAACACCATATATTTT.

This chain joins TRBV27 and TRBJ2-7; possibly TRBD1 for D (5 bases). The CDR3 spans 14 residues. Germline V CDR1 and CDR2: MNHEY, SMNVEV (reference sequence). V was cut by 4 bases and J by 3 bases, with 13 bases left in between. The CDR3 DNA sequence: TGTGCCAGCAGTTCCTTCTCCCAGGGCTACGAGCAGTACTTC. Protein product: CASSSFSQGYEQYF.

The chain combines TRBV6-5 with TRBJ2-1, with D possibly TRBD2 on 6 matching bases. Trimming shortened V by 0 bases and J by 5 bases, and 11 bases separated the two germline ends. The CDR3 is 15 residues long. CDR1 is MNHEY and CDR2 is SVGAGI in the germline V gene. CDR3 residues: CASSYSGLLHNEQFF. The CDR3 DNA follows: TGTGCCAGCAGTTACTCGGGACTTCTTCACAATGAGCAGTTCTTC.

The chain recombines TRBV9 with TRBJ2-7; D is possibly TRBD1 or TRBD2 (5 bases each). This CDR3 comprises 15 residues. With 0 bases removed from V and 2 bases from J, the gap between germline ends came to 12 bases. Germline assignment: CDR1 SGDLS and CDR2 YYNGEE. The CDR3 DNA reads as TGTGCCAGCAGCGTAGGGGACGGCGACGCCTACGAGCAGTACTTC. Translated, it gives CASSVGDGDAYEQYF.

The chain employs TRBV7-9 and TRBJ2-5; TRBD2 matches at 9 bases. Germline CDR1 is SEHNR and CDR2 is FQNEAQ (reference sequence). Unmatched junction bases numbered 15, after V lost 3 bases and J lost 7 bases. This CDR3 has 17 amino acids. CDR3 protein: CASSFPHRLAEAGTQYF. In DNA, the CDR3 is TGTGCCAGCAGCTTTCCCCACCGACTAGCGGAGGCGGGGACCCAGTACTTC.

CDR3 in amino acids: CASSELRMSTDTQYF. The CDR3 DNA follows: TGTGCCAGCAGTGAACTCAGAATGTCCACAGATACGCAGTATTTT. This chain joins TRBV6-1 and TRBJ2-3, with D unresolved. CDR1 and CDR2 from the germline V gene are MNHNS and SASEGT. The CDR3 extends over 15 amino acids. The V end lost 2 bases, the J end lost 2 bases, and 11 bases lay between the germline ends.